This TCR beta chain was obtained from a study of cytomegalovirus exposure and HLA in healthy donors. Worth noting for this clone: Its antigen is as yet unknown.

CDR3 length: 17 residues. CDR1 is SEHNR, CDR2 FQNEAQ, per germline (reference sequence). The V and J ends lost 5 bases and 2 bases respectively, with 22 bases between them. Study-wide findings and caveats: Analysis performed later showed TCR beta chains linked to HLA being more clonally expanded than equally common others. Specificity for CMV antigens was confirmed in vitro for a few of the CMV-associated chains. A later analysis linked a missense DCLRE1C variant to TCR beta V- and J-gene trimming.

13 Jbeta primers and 60 Vbeta primers were used for the PCR. The assay was immunoSEQ multiplex PCR, and TCRdb's table has in-frame clones only and misses some. The table lists about 180,000 clones, over 60% of them singletons. The receptor was derived from a man aged 35 to 55 in good health and CMV-seropositive. Sequenced: PBMCs. The V and J genes are TRBV7-9 and TRBJ2-7; TRBD2 is a possible D gene (5 bases). CDR3 sequence reads: CASSLRSTGSRTYEQYF. The CDR3, as DNA: TGTGCCAGCAGCCTTAGATCGACGGGGAGCCGCACCTACGAGCAGTACTTC. Full variable domain (rest looked up from reference TRBV7-9 and TRBJ2-7): DTGVSQNPRHKITKRGQNVTFRCDPISEHNRLYWYRQTLGQGPEFLTYFQNEAQLEKSRLLSDRFSAERPKGSFSTLEIQRTEQGDSAMYLCASSLRSTGSRTYEQYFGPGTRLTVT.